This T cell receptor (beta chain) emerged from a study of blood T cell repertoires in COVID-19. Study context: The origin of the acute and convalescent COVID-19 samples was the United States, Italy and Spain. Sample material is recorded as cDNA or gDNA derived from T cells, B-cell-depleted T cells, or PBMCs.

Per the original methods: By means of reference gene primer amplification, nucleated cell counts were estimated. TCRdb keeps only in-frame clones here, not all; method: immunoSEQ multiplex PCR. The V and J calls and clone size come from that table; D and trimming were worked out from the DNA. The sample gives 55,000 to 75,000 clones, around 85% of which show up once; under 30% is in the top ten. Germline values: CDR1 SGHTA, CDR2 FQGTGA. The CDR3 is 13 residues long. The ends were cut back, 5 bases at V and 4 bases at J, with 11 bases in the middle. This clonotype was sampled from a man between 65 and 80 years old with acute or convalescent COVID-19. This sequence joins TRBV7-3 and TRBJ1-1; perhaps TRBD1 as D (5 bases). The sequencing input was peripheral blood. The CDR3 protein is CASSLSGGTEAFF. CDR3 bases: TGTGCCAGCAGCCTGAGCGGGGGCACTGAAGCTTTCTTT.